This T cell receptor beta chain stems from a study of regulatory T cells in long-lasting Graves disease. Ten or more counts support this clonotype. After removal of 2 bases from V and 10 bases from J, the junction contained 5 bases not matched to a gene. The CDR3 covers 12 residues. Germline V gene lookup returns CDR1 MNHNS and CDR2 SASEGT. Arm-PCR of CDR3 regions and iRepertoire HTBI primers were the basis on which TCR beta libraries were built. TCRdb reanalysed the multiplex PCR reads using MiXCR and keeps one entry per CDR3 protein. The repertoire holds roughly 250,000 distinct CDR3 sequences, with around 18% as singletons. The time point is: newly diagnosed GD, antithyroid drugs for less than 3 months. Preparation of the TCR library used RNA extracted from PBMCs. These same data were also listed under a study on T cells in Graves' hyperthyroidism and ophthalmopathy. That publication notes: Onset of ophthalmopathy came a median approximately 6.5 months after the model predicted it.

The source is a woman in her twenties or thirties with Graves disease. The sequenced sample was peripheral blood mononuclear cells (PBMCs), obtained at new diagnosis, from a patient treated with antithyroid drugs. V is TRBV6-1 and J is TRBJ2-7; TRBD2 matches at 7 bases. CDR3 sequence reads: CASSERGGRQYF. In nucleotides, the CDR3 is TGTGCCAGCAGTGAAAGGGGAGGGCGTCAGTACTTC.